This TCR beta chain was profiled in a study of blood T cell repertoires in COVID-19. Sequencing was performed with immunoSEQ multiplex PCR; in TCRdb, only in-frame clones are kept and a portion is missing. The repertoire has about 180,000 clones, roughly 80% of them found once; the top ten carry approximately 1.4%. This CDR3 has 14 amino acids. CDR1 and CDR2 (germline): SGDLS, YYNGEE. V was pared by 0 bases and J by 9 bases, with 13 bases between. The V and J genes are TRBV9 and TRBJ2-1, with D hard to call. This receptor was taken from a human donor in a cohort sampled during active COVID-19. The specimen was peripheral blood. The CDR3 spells CASSVGPVHPEQFF. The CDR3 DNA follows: TGTGCCAGCAGCGTAGGGCCAGTCCATCCTGAGCAGTTCTTC. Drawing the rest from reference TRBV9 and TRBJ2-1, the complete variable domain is DSGVTQTPKHLITATGQRVTLRCSPRSGDLSVYWYQQSLDQGLQFLIQYYNGEERAKGNILERFSAQQFPDLHSELNLSSLELGDSALYFCASSVGPVHPEQFFGPGTRLTVL.